This T cell receptor beta chain is from a study of control samples from healthy donors and cancer patients. The protocol was immunoSEQ multiplex PCR, while the TCRdb copy is restricted to in-frame clones and leaves out a portion. The repertoire includes some 110,000 clones, roughly nine tenths of them detected once, and about 1.1% sits in the top ten. The clonotype originates from a woman aged 50 to 65 with colorectal cancer. The specimen was PBMCs.

The CDR3: CASSQEGGTNEKLFF. The CDR3 DNA sequence: TGTGCCAGCAGCCAGGAGGGGGGTACTAATGAAAAACTGTTTTTT. The V and J genes are TRBV7-2 and TRBJ1-4; D may be TRBD1 (6 bases). Looked up from germline, CDR1 is SGHTA and CDR2 is FQGNSA. V lost 5 bases to trimming and J lost 2 bases, with 12 bases between them. This CDR3 contains 15 residues.